This T cell receptor beta chain was found in a study of T cells in localized non-small cell lung cancer. As regards this clone: The antigen is unknown. Distinct nucleotide sequences in the sample also encode this CDR3.

Whole-study findings and limits: Patients showing higher blood T cell density tended to see longer overall survival. In adjacent lung appeared a median about 58 of the top 100 tumor clones.

Sequencing was performed with immunoSEQ multiplex PCR; in TCRdb, only in-frame clones are kept and a portion is missing. The sample consists of 45,000 to 55,000 clones, 77% of them appearing once. This CDR3 spans 14 amino acids. J was trimmed by 7 bases and V by 7 bases; bases with no gene match: 8. Germline V gives CDR1 ENHRY, CDR2 SYGVKD. The source material was peripheral blood, sampled before any cancer treatment. This clonotype was sampled from a man aged 40 to 69 with stage I squamous cell lung carcinoma. The chain employs TRBV10-3 and TRBJ1-5; 9 bases match TRBD1. CDR3 in DNA: TGTGCCATCAATCCAACAGGGGGCGACCAGCCCCAGCATTTT. Encoded protein: CAINPTGGDQPQHF.